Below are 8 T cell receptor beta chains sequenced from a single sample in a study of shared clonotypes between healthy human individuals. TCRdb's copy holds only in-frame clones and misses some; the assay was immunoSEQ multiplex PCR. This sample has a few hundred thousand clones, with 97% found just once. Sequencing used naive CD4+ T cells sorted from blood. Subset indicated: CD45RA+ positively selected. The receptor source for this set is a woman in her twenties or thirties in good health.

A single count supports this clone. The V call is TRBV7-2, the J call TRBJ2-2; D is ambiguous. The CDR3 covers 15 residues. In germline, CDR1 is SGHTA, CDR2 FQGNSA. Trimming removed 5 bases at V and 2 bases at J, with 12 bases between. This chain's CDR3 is CASSPASANTGELFF. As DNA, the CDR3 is TGTGCCAGCAGCCCCGCGAGCGCCAACACCGGGGAGCTGTTTTTT. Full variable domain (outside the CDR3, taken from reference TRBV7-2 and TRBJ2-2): GAGVSQSPSNKVTEKGKDVELRCDPISGHTALYWYRQSLGQGLEFLIYFQGNSAPDKSGLPSDRFSAERTGGSVSTLTIQRTQQEDSAVYLCASSPASANTGELFFGEGSRLTVL.

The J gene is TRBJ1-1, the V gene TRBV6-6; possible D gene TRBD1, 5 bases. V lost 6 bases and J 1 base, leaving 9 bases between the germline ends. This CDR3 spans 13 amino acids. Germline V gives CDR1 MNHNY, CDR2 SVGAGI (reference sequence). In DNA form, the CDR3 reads TGTGCCAGCAGGGGGCCGCGGAACACTGAAGCTTTCTTT. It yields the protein CASRGPRNTEAFF.

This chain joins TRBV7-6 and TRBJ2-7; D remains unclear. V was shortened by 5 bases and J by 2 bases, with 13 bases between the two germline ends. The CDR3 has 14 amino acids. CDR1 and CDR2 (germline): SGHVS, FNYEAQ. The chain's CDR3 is CASSPAVGPYEQYF. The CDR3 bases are TGTGCCAGCAGCCCCGCCGTGGGTCCCTACGAGCAGTACTTC.

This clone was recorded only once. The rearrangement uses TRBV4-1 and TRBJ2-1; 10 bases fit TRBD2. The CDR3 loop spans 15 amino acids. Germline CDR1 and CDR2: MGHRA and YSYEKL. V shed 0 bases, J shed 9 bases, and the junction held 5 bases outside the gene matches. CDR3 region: CASSQDWPSGSEQFF. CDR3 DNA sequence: TGCGCCAGCAGCCAAGATTGGCCTAGCGGGAGTGAGCAGTTCTTC.

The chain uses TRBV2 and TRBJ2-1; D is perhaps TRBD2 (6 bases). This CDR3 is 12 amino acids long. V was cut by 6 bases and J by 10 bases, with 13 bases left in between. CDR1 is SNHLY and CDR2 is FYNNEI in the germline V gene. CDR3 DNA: TGTGCCAGCAGCGGGAGCCCGAGCGAGCAGTTCTTC. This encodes CASSGSPSEQFF. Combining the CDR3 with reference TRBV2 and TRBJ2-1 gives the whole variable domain EPEVTQTPSHQVTQMGQEVILRCVPISNHLYFYWYRQILGQKVEFLVSFYNNEISEKSEIFDDQFSVERPDGSNFTLKIRSTKLEDSAMYFCASSGSPSEQFFGPGTRLTVL.

The CDR3 region is CASSQVQDRVFEQFF. The CDR3, as DNA: TGCGCCAGCAGCCAAGTTCAGGACAGGGTTTTCGAGCAGTTCTTC. The V call is TRBV4-1, the J call TRBJ2-1; 8 bases are shared with TRBD1. Looked up from germline, CDR1 is MGHRA and CDR2 is YSYEKL. Germline trimming cut 1 base from V and 10 bases from J; bases unmatched to any gene: 9. The length of the CDR3 is 15 residues.

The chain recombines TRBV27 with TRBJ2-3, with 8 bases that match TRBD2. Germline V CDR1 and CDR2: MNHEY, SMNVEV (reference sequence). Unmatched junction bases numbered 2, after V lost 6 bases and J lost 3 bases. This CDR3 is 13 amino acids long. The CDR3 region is CASRGGRTDTQYF. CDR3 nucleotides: TGTGCCAGCAGAGGCGGGAGGACAGATACGCAGTATTTT.

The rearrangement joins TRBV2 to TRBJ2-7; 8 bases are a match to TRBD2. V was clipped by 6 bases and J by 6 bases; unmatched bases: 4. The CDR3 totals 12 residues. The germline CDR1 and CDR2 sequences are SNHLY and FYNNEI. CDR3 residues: CASRETSGEQYF. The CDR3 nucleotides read TGTGCCAGCAGGGAAACTAGCGGCGAGCAGTACTTC.